This T cell receptor beta chain is drawn from a study of T cells in narcolepsy. Germline lookup yields CDR1 SQVTM and CDR2 ANQGSEA. The CDR3 is 12 amino acids. V was clipped by 6 bases and J by 2 bases, with 10 bases between them. TCRdb's copy holds only in-frame clones and misses some; the assay was immunoSEQ multiplex PCR. The sample contains roughly 30,000 clones, roughly 80% of which appear only once. Findings and limits, study-wide: Blood of same and different patients, but not healthy controls, reportedly held recurring autoreactive clonotypes.

Concerning this clone: Antigen unknown. Other DNA sequences in the sample encode the same CDR3.

This TCR came from a human donor in good health. The rearrangement links TRBV29-1 to TRBJ1-2, with a tentative D call TRBD1 (6 bases). Sample: memory (CD45RA-) CD4+ T cells from blood. CDR3 protein: CSVGGQNYGYTF. The CDR3 bases are TGCAGCGTGGGAGGACAGAACTATGGCTACACCTTC.